This TCR beta chain was sequenced in a study of CD8+CD57+ T cells in acquired aplastic anemia. As for this clonotype: The antigen remains undetermined.

The template for TCR beta VDJ and CDR3 sequence profiling was genomic DNA. MiXCR, run by TCRdb on the reads, gives a single entry per CDR3 protein. The profile shows about 190,000 distinct CDR3 sequences, roughly 56% of them singletons. Germline CDR1 is SQVTM and CDR2 is ANQGSEA. With 6 bases clipped from V and 7 bases from J, the junction kept 6 bases outside the gene matches. The CDR3 consists of 14 residues. Whole-study results and caveats: Patients shared some 30 CD8+ CDR3 sequences with controls. CD8+ Simpson's diversity did not differ significantly between patients and controls.

The rearrangement joins TRBV29-1 to TRBJ2-1, with 13 bases that match TRBD2. This TCR was sampled from a human donor in good health, serving as a control. Sequenced input: sorted CD4+, CD8+, or CD8+CD57+ T cells (not recorded which) from PBMCs. The CDR3 is CSVTGLAGWNEQFF. CDR3 nucleotide sequence: TGCAGCGTCACGGGACTAGCGGGGTGGAATGAGCAGTTCTTC.